The 18 T cell receptor beta chains below all came from one sample that was sequenced in a study of cytomegalovirus exposure and HLA in healthy donors. Clones were read by immunoSEQ multiplex PCR, and TCRdb kept only the in-frame ones, dropping some. The sample shows fewer than 85,000 clones, approximately 96% of them seen only once. The source material was PBMCs. The receptor source for this set is a woman aged 18-30 years in good health and CMV-seronegative.

The rearrangement uses TRBV11-2 and TRBJ1-1; D is undetermined. CDR1 is SGHAT and CDR2 is FQNNGV in the germline V gene. V was trimmed by 5 bases and J by 7 bases, leaving 11 bases between them. There are 12 residues in the CDR3. In DNA form, the CDR3 reads TGTGCCAGCAGCGACAATCAAGTTGAAGCTTTCTTT. Its translation is CASSDNQVEAFF.

The J gene is TRBJ2-7, the V gene TRBV5-1; D may be TRBD2 (6 bases). From germline, CDR1 is SGHRS and CDR2 YFSETQ. The ends were cut back, 1 base at V and 2 bases at J, with 13 bases in the middle. This CDR3 region has 15 residues. The CDR3 is CASSLTGGDAYEQYF. The DNA of the CDR3 is TGCGCCAGCAGCTTGACAGGAGGGGACGCCTACGAGCAGTACTTC. Complete variable domain (other parts from reference TRBV5-1 and TRBJ2-7): KAGVTQTPRYLIKTRGQQVTLSCSPISGHRSVSWYQQTPGQGLQFLFEYFSETQRNKGNFPGRFSGRQFSNSRSEMNVSTLELGDSALYLCASSLTGGDAYEQYFGPGTRLTVT.

The V and J genes are TRBV9 and TRBJ2-5; TRBD2 aligns across 9 bases. The germline V gene has CDR1 SGDLS and CDR2 YYNGEE. CDR3 length: 16 residues. J was trimmed by 5 bases and V by 5 bases; bases with no gene match: 13. CDR3 amino acids: CASSPPAAGGEETQYF. CDR3 nucleotide sequence: TGTGCCAGCAGTCCTCCGGCGGCGGGAGGGGAGGAGACCCAGTACTTC.

This chain connects TRBV28 to TRBJ2-1; 10 bases map to TRBD2. The CDR3 sequence is 15 residues long. Germline CDR1 reads MDHEN; CDR2 reads SYDVKM. J lost 8 bases, V lost 4 bases, and 8 bases had no gene match. CDR3 loop: CASSSPSGSGDEQFF. The CDR3 DNA is TGTGCCAGCAGTTCCCCTAGCGGGAGCGGGGATGAGCAGTTCTTC.

The genes are TRBV5-1 and TRBJ2-1; 11 bases line up with TRBD2. Germline values: CDR1 SGHRS, CDR2 YFSETQ. J lost 3 bases, V lost 1 base, and 18 bases had no gene match. This CDR3 is built from 21 residues. This CDR3 reads CASSLPPPGTVGLADYNEQFF. In nucleotides, the CDR3 is TGCGCCAGCAGCTTGCCACCCCCCGGGACGGTGGGACTAGCGGACTACAATGAGCAGTTCTTC.

The J gene is TRBJ2-1, the V gene TRBV9; TRBD2 matches at 10 bases. Germline V CDR1 and CDR2: SGDLS, YYNGEE. The V segment lost 2 bases and the J segment 7 bases; nucleotides outside the gene matches: 15. The CDR3 is 18 amino acids. The CDR3 nucleotides read TGTGCCAGCAGCGTGGGGGATTTCAGCGGGAGGGCCGTGAATGAGCAGTTCTTC. This translates into CASSVGDFSGRAVNEQFF.

This clone was found once. V and J are TRBV7-9 and TRBJ1-6; D perhaps matches TRBD1 (5 bases). This CDR3 comprises 17 residues. The germline V and J ends were trimmed by 5 bases and 5 bases, with 19 bases remaining between them. Germline V gene sequence: CDR1 SEHNR, CDR2 FQNEAQ (reference sequence). CDR3 bases: TGTGCCAGCAGCGAAGGGAACATGGGGCTTGATAATTCACCCCTCCACTTT. Amino acids: CASSEGNMGLDNSPLHF. Using reference TRBV7-9 and TRBJ1-6 for the parts outside the CDR3, the full variable domain is DTGVSQNPRHKITKRGQNVTFRCDPISEHNRLYWYRQTLGQGPEFLTYFQNEAQLEKSRLLSDRFSAERPKGSFSTLEIQRTEQGDSAMYLCASSEGNMGLDNSPLHFGNGTRLTVT.

The CDR3 is CSVDPRGTDEQYF. In DNA form, the CDR3 reads TGCAGCGTTGACCCCAGGGGTACGGACGAGCAGTACTTC. This chain uses TRBV29-1 with TRBJ2-7, with D possibly matching TRBD1 (6 bases). The CDR3 is 13 amino acids. Trimming cost V 3 bases and J 5 bases, with 14 bases left between them. Germline V gene data show CDR1 as SQVTM and CDR2 as ANQGSEA.

The chain combines TRBV4-1 with TRBJ2-5, with 7 bases matching TRBD2. Looked up from germline, CDR1 is MGHRA and CDR2 is YSYEKL. This CDR3 is built from 18 residues. Trimming at V came to 0 bases and at J to 2 bases, leaving 12 bases not matched to a gene. The CDR3 region is CASSQDLTSVSEQETQYF. The CDR3 coding sequence is TGCGCCAGCAGCCAAGATCTCACTAGCGTTTCCGAACAAGAGACCCAGTACTTC.

The rearrangement joins TRBV4-1 to TRBJ2-2, with 7 bases identical to TRBD2. Germline-derived CDR1 and CDR2 are MGHRA and YSYEKL. The ends lost 5 bases at V and 8 bases at J; junction bases unmatched: 11. The CDR3 is 15 residues long. DNA for the CDR3: TGCGCCAGCAGCGTGACCCTAGCGGAAGGGGGGGAGCTGTTTTTT. This codes for CASSVTLAEGGELFF.

The rearrangement joins TRBV5-1 to TRBJ2-7; possible D gene TRBD1, 6 bases. The CDR3 has 14 residues. Germline assignment: CDR1 SGHRS and CDR2 YFSETQ. The V end was cut by 7 bases, the J end by 5 bases, with 19 bases between. CDR3: CASSGRAAGDEQYF. The CDR3 DNA reads TGCGCCAGCTCCGGACGGGCGGCAGGGGACGAGCAGTACTTC.

The chain uses TRBV5-1 and TRBJ1-1, with D maybe TRBD1 (6 bases). Trimming removed 2 bases at V and 4 bases at J, with 15 bases between. The CDR3 contains 15 residues. The germline V gene has CDR1 SGHRS and CDR2 YFSETQ. The CDR3 sequence is CASSFTQGASTEAFF. CDR3 in DNA: TGCGCCAGCAGCTTCACACAGGGAGCGAGCACTGAAGCTTTCTTT. Looking up the rest from reference TRBV5-1 and TRBJ1-1 gives the full variable domain: KAGVTQTPRYLIKTRGQQVTLSCSPISGHRSVSWYQQTPGQGLQFLFEYFSETQRNKGNFPGRFSGRQFSNSRSEMNVSTLELGDSALYLCASSFTQGASTEAFFGQGTRLTVV.

The rearrangement joins TRBV10-3 to TRBJ1-3; 7 bases map to TRBD1. V lost 6 bases, J lost 8 bases, and 7 bases stayed unmatched. From germline, CDR1 is ENHRY and CDR2 SYGVKD. The CDR3 has 13 residues. CDR3: CAIRTGTVDTIYF. For the CDR3, the DNA is TGTGCCATCAGGACCGGGACAGTGGACACCATATATTTT.

The rearrangement links TRBV19 to TRBJ2-2, with TRBD1 matching 9 bases. In germline, CDR1 is LNHDA, CDR2 SQIVND (reference sequence). This CDR3 region has 17 residues. After removal of 5 bases from V and 6 bases from J, the junction contained 13 bases not matched to a gene. The CDR3 spells CASSLFTGTGRAGELFF. The CDR3 DNA reads TGTGCCAGTAGTCTGTTTACCGGGACAGGGAGGGCCGGGGAGCTGTTTTTT.

This chain connects TRBV6-1 to TRBJ2-7; 9 bases line up with TRBD1. The CDR3 sequence is 12 residues long. Germline trimming cut 10 bases from V and 4 bases from J; bases unmatched to any gene: 5. The germline gives CDR1 MNHNS, CDR2 SASEGT. For the CDR3, the DNA is TGTGCCACCAGACAGGGGGGTTACGAGCAGTACTTC. Its protein is CATRQGGYEQYF.

The chain links TRBV7-9 to TRBJ2-7; 12 bases align to TRBD2. The length of the CDR3 is 18 residues. CDR1 SEHNR and CDR2 FQNEAQ come from the germline V gene (reference sequence). J was trimmed by 3 bases and V by 2 bases; bases with no gene match: 11. In DNA form, the CDR3 reads TGTGCCAGCAGCTTACTCCCTAGCGGGAGGGCCTTTATCTACGAGCAGTACTTC. Its translation is CASSLLPSGRAFIYEQYF.

The rearrangement links TRBV18 to TRBJ2-7, with TRBD1 matching 9 bases. The CDR3 runs 17 residues. The junction had 14 bases not matched to a gene; V was cut back by 3 bases and J by 5 bases. Germline-derived CDR1 and CDR2 are KGHSH and LQKENI. CDR3 region: CASSPLPPGQGVHEQYF. The DNA for the CDR3 is TGTGCCAGCTCACCTCTACCACCGGGACAGGGAGTCCACGAGCAGTACTTC.

In nucleotides, the CDR3 is TGTGCCAGCAGACTCCTGACAGGGGGGACTGAAGCTTTCTTT. Residues: CASRLLTGGTEAFF. The V call is TRBV2, the J call TRBJ1-1; 9 bases align to TRBD1. The V gene's germline CDR1 is SNHLY and CDR2 FYNNEI. With V trimmed by 6 bases and J by 5 bases, 7 bases remained unmatched. CDR3 length equals 14 residues.